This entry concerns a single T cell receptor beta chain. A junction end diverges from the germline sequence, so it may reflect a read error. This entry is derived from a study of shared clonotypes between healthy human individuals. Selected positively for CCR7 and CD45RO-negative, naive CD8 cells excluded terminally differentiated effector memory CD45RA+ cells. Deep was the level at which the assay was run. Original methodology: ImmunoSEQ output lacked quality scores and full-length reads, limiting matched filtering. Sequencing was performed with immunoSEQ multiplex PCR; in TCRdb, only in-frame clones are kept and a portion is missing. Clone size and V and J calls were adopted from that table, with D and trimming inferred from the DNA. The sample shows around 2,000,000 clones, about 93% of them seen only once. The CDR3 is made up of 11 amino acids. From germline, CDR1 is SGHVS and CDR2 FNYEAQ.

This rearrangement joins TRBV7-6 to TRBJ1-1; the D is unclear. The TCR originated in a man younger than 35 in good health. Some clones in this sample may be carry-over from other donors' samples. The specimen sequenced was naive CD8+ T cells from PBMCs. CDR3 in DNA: TGTGCCAGCAGTGGGAACGCTGAAGCTTTCTTT. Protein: CASSGNAEAFF.